This entry concerns a single TCR beta chain. The data stem from a study of T cell responses to AZD1222 COVID-19 vaccine. Method: immunoSEQ multiplex PCR; TCRdb's copy keeps in-frame clones and lacks some. The table lists fewer than 200,000 clones, about nine tenths of them singletons. The V gene end was trimmed by 0 bases and the J gene end by 7 bases; junction bases not matched to a gene: 12. Germline lookup yields CDR1 KGHSH and CDR2 LQKENI. The CDR3 runs to 17 residues. The TCR was taken from an adult in good health. V gene TRBV18 combines with J gene TRBJ2-7, with TRBD2 identical over 10 bases. The specimen was peripheral blood, collected on day 0 of AZD1222 vaccination. CDR3 bases: TGTGCCAGCTCACCACCGGGGAGGCTAGCGGGAGCACGAGAGCAGTACTTC. Translating gives CASSPPGRLAGAREQYF. The variable domain in full, completed from reference TRBV18 and TRBJ2-7, reads NAGVMQNPRHLVRRRGQEARLRCSPMKGHSHVYWYRQLPEEGLKFMVYLQKENIIDESGMPKERFSAEFPKEGPSILRIQQVVRGDSAAYFCASSPPGRLAGAREQYFGPGTRLTVT.